A single sample gave rise to the 29 T cell receptor beta chains below, sequenced in a study of T cells in women clearing cervical HPV infection. Sequencing was performed with immunoSEQ multiplex PCR; in TCRdb, only in-frame clones are kept and a portion is missing. The sample totals approximately 18,000 clones. The sequenced sample was blood buffy coat. These receptor sequences come from a woman between 18 and 70 years old with a cervical HPV16 infection that either progressed to CIN3+ or cleared (not recorded which).

Comment on this clone: The read stops 3 residues short of the end of the CDR3; the missing end is completed from the germline J gene. The rearrangement links TRBV18 to TRBJ1-5, with 10 positions matching TRBD1. The CDR3 runs 14 residues. Germline loops: CDR1 KGHSH, CDR2 LQKENI. V trimming: 5 bases; J trimming: 7 bases; junction bases outside the gene matches: 5. CDR3 region: CASSGQGGGQPQHF. The sequenced part of the CDR3 DNA is TGTGCCAGCTCAGGACAGGGGGGGGGACAGCCC.

About this clone itself: The read stops 3 residues short of the end of the CDR3; the missing end is completed from the germline J gene. The chain has TRBV2 and TRBJ1-1; D gene ambiguous. Looked up from germline, CDR1 is SNHLY and CDR2 is FYNNEI. V was trimmed by 7 bases and J by 6 bases, leaving 15 bases between them. There are 13 residues in the CDR3. The sequenced part of the CDR3 DNA is TGTGCCAGCAAAGCCCTGGGTGCGGCTGAA. It translates to CASKALGAAE. The entire CDR3 sequence reads CASKALGAAEAFF.

Concerning this clone itself: With the read ending 3 residues before the CDR3 end, the germline J gene is used to fill in that end. The chain is built from TRBV12-3 or TRBV12-4 and TRBJ2-7; D not certain. The CDR3 consists of 11 residues. V lost 4 bases, J lost 3 bases, and 4 bases lay in between. The CDR3: CASSSGYEQYF. The covered CDR3 bases are TGTGCCAGCAGTTCGGGCTACGAG.

The covered CDR3 bases are TGTGCCAGCAAGGCAGGGGCCTATGGC. Its protein is CASKAGAYG. Given in full, the CDR3 is CASKAGAYGYTF. The chain couples TRBV2 to TRBJ1-2, with D perhaps TRBD1 (6 bases). With the read ending 3 residues before the CDR3 end, the germline J gene is used to fill in that end. V shed 7 bases and J shed 4 bases, with 10 bases lying between them. CDR1 is SNHLY and CDR2 is FYNNEI in the germline V gene. This CDR3 region has 12 residues.

Note on this clone: Coverage ceases 3 residues before the CDR3 finishes, and the germline J gene fills in the end. The chain combines TRBV19 with TRBJ1-2; D is perhaps TRBD1 (6 bases). Germline V CDR1 and CDR2: LNHDA, SQIVND (reference sequence). This CDR3 is built from 13 residues. Deletions cut 7 bases from V and 7 bases from J, with 16 bases between. The covered CDR3 bases are TGTGCCAGTACCGCGAGGGGGAAGCGTGGC. This codes for CASTARGKRG. The full CDR3 is CASTARGKRGYTF.

Note on this clone: The read ends 3 residues before the CDR3 terminus; that terminus is restored from the germline J gene. The chain links TRBV6-4 to TRBJ2-3, with D maybe TRBD1 (6 bases). CDR3 length equals 16 residues. The V end lost 2 bases, the J end lost 2 bases, and 14 bases lay between the germline ends. Per germline, CDR1 MRHNA and CDR2 SNTAGT. This CDR3 reads CASSDEVRGTTDTQYF. The covered CDR3 bases are TGTGCCAGCAGTGACGAGGTCAGGGGTACCACAGATACG.

A word on this clone: The read ends 3 residues shy of where the CDR3 ends; the end is completed using the germline J gene. V and J are TRBV6-2 or TRBV6-3 and TRBJ2-3; D remains ambiguous. The CDR3 covers 12 residues. Germline V gene sequence: CDR1 MNHEY, CDR2 SVGEGT. The CDR3 protein is CASSYIDQTQYF. The DNA read from the CDR3 is TGTGCCAGCAGTTACATCGATCAGACG.

This clone is deemed hyperexpanded (1% or more) by its frequency. The observed sequence ends 3 residues before the CDR3 terminus, with the missing tail filled in from the germline J gene. The gene calls are TRBV2 and TRBJ2-3; TRBD1 matches at 9 bases. The germline CDR1 and CDR2 sequences are SNHLY and FYNNEI. The CDR3 loop spans 18 amino acids. V gave up 6 bases and J gave up 4 bases; unmatched junction bases: 17. The sequenced part of the CDR3 DNA is TGTGCCAGCAGGAAGGGACAGGGTCCTAGAGTATTTGCAGATACG. It translates to CASRKGQGPRVFADT. The CDR3 in its entirety is CASRKGQGPRVFADTQYF.

A note on this clone: The CDR3 end is not reached by the read, which stops 3 residues before it; the germline J gene fills it in. The gene calls are TRBV30 and TRBJ1-3; a weak D match, TRBD1 (5 bases). The CDR3 loop spans 14 amino acids. CDR1 and CDR2 (germline): GTSNPN, SVGIG (reference sequence). The V end lost 3 bases, the J end lost 4 bases, and 13 bases lay between the germline ends. Incomplete CDR3 DNA: TGTGCCTGGAGCTCCCAGAGGGGAGGAAACACC. It is translated as CAWSSQRGGNT. The entire CDR3 protein reads CAWSSQRGGNTIYF.

This clone shows up as hyperexpanded by frequency. The read gets to within 3 residues of the CDR3 end, and the germline J gene fills in the rest. The chain recombines TRBV13 with TRBJ1-1; no clear D. Germline assignment: CDR1 PRHDT and CDR2 FYEKMQ (reference sequence). Trimming stripped 2 bases from V and 0 bases from J, with 13 bases between. The CDR3 covers 16 residues. CDR3 DNA (partial): TGTGCCAGCAGCTTAAGGGTGGTCGGGGTGAACACTGAA. Its translation is CASSLRVVGVNTE. The whole CDR3 region reads CASSLRVVGVNTEAFF. Supplemented by reference TRBV13 and TRBJ1-1, the full variable domain reads AAGVIQSPRHLIKEKRETATLKCYPIPRHDTVYWYQQGPGQDPQFLISFYEKMQSDKGSIPDRFSAQQFSDYHSELNMSSLELGDSALYFCASSLRVVGVNTEAFFGQGTRLTVV.

With regard to this clone: The read comes to an end 3 residues before the CDR3 does, leaving the germline J gene to fill in the end. The chain is built from TRBV30 and TRBJ1-5; 9 bases align to TRBD1. This CDR3 is 13 amino acids long. CDR1 is GTSNPN, CDR2 SVGIG, per germline (reference sequence). Trimming at V came to 6 bases and at J to 6 bases, leaving 6 bases not matched to a gene. The CDR3 loop is CACEQGAGQPQHF. The DNA read from the CDR3 is TGTGCCTGTGAACAGGGGGCGGGTCAGCCC.

On this clone itself: The observed sequence ends 3 residues before the CDR3 terminus, with the missing tail filled in from the germline J gene. This rearrangement joins TRBV7-2 to TRBJ2-7; 7 bases match TRBD1. The CDR3 runs 15 residues. Germline CDR1 reads SGHTA; CDR2 reads FQGNSA. V dropped 5 bases and J dropped 2; count of bases not matched to a gene: 9. Partial CDR3 DNA: TGTGCCAGCAGCCCCTCCGGGACAGAGACCTACGAG. Its protein is CASSPSGTETYE. The entire CDR3 protein is CASSPSGTETYEQYF.

As regards this clone: With the read ending 3 residues before the CDR3 end, the germline J gene is used to fill in that end. The chain carries TRBV20-1 and TRBJ1-4, with no clear D. The germline V gene encodes CDR1 DFQATT and CDR2 SNEGSKA (reference sequence). This CDR3 comprises 14 residues. V was clipped by 4 bases and J by 0 bases, with 9 bases between them. The sequenced part of the CDR3 DNA is TGCAGTGCTAAAAAGACACCAACTAATGAAAAA. Translation gives CSAKKTPTNEK. The complete CDR3 protein is CSAKKTPTNEKLFF.

With regard to this clone: The DNA ends 3 residues before the CDR3 does, and the rest of the CDR3 is filled in from the germline J gene. V is TRBV20-1 and J is TRBJ1-5; D gene uncertain. Deletions cut 1 base from V and 1 base from J, with 2 bases between. This CDR3 region has 12 residues. From germline, CDR1 is DFQATT and CDR2 SNEGSKA (reference sequence). This CDR3 reads CSARASNQPQHF. The sequenced part of the CDR3 DNA is TGCAGTGCTAGAGCGAGCAATCAGCCC.

Notes on this clone: The read finishes 3 residues shy of the CDR3 end, and the germline J gene is used to complete it. The V call is TRBV11-2, the J call TRBJ1-4; D remains ambiguous. Germline V gene sequence: CDR1 SGHAT, CDR2 FQNNGV. The CDR3 runs 12 residues. CDR3 DNA (partial): TGTGCCAGCAGCGCGAGTGGGCCACCA. Its protein product is CASSASGPP. The entire CDR3 protein is CASSASGPPLFF.

The CDR3 is CASSARQVLSTGELFF. The sequenced CDR3 bases are TGTGCCAGCAGTGCCCGACAGGTCCTGAGCACCGGGGAG. The chain couples TRBV6-4 to TRBJ2-2; TRBD1 might be the D (6 bases). The observed sequence ends 3 residues before the CDR3 terminus, with the missing tail filled in from the germline J gene. V was shortened by 4 bases and J by 4 bases, with 16 bases between the two germline ends. The V gene's germline CDR1 is MRHNA and CDR2 SNTAGT. The CDR3 is made up of 16 amino acids.

A note on this clone: The sequenced fragment ends 3 residues before the CDR3 boundary, so the rest is inferred from the germline J gene. This rearrangement joins TRBV30 to TRBJ1-2, with 10 nucleotides matching TRBD1. The ends lost 4 bases at V and 2 bases at J; junction bases unmatched: 13. This CDR3 spans 17 amino acids. Germline values: CDR1 GTSNPN, CDR2 SVGIG (reference sequence). The part of the CDR3 DNA that was read is TGTGCCTGGACCCAATTGGGACAGGGGTTTGCCAACTATGGC. Its translation is CAWTQLGQGFANYG. The full CDR3 is CAWTQLGQGFANYGYTF.

Of note for this clone: The sequenced fragment ends 3 residues before the CDR3 boundary, so the rest is inferred from the germline J gene. This chain joins TRBV20-1 and TRBJ2-1; TRBD2 agrees at 7 bases. In germline, CDR1 is DFQATT, CDR2 SNEGSKA (reference sequence). This CDR3 comprises 14 residues. The junction had 7 bases not matched to a gene; V was cut back by 4 bases and J by 4 bases. The CDR3 here is CSAKKAGDYNEQFF. The sequenced part of the CDR3 DNA is TGCAGTGCTAAGAAGGCGGGGGATTACAATGAG.

Remarks on this clone: The observed sequence ends 3 residues before the CDR3 terminus, with the missing tail filled in from the germline J gene. The chain combines TRBV5-1 with TRBJ1-5; 10 positions agree with TRBD1. Looked up from germline, CDR1 is SGHRS and CDR2 is YFSETQ. The ends lost 4 bases at V and 6 bases at J; junction bases unmatched: 4. The CDR3 consists of 14 residues. CDR3 bases read: TGCGCCAGCAGCCACGGGACAGGGGTTCAGCCC. Translating it yields CASSHGTGVQP. The whole CDR3 protein is CASSHGTGVQPQHF.

The DNA read from the CDR3 is TGTGCCAGTAGTATAGGGACAGGAATCTCCTACGAG. This codes for CASSIGTGISYE. The whole CDR3 protein is CASSIGTGISYEQYF. The chain employs TRBV19 and TRBJ2-7; 7 positions match TRBD1. Sequencing ends 3 residues short of the CDR3 end; the germline J gene provides the rest. This CDR3 is built from 15 residues. The J segment lost 0 bases and the V segment lost 1 base, leaving 3 bases of the junction unmatched. Germline CDR1 is LNHDA and CDR2 is SQIVND (reference sequence).

Of note for this clone: Read sequence stops 3 residues before the CDR3 end, and the germline J gene provides the missing end. The J gene is TRBJ2-4, the V gene TRBV18; 8 nucleotides line up with TRBD1. CDR1 and CDR2 (germline): KGHSH, LQKENI. The CDR3 extends over 13 amino acids. Here the CDR3 reads CASSTDRGSGQYF. Incomplete CDR3 DNA: TGTGCCAGCTCAACCGACAGGGGTTCTGGT.

Note on this clone: The CDR3 goes on 3 residues after the read ends, and that part is filled in from the germline J gene. This sequence joins TRBV6-2 or TRBV6-3 and TRBJ2-4; 8 nucleotides align to TRBD1. The CDR3 totals 14 residues. Germline V gene lookup returns CDR1 MNHEY and CDR2 SVGEGT. CDR3 DNA (partial): TGTGCCAGCAGTCCGACAGGGGTGAATCAGCCT. Translated: CASSPTGVNQP. The whole CDR3 is CASSPTGVNQPQYF.

Comment on this clone: The missing CDR3 end, 3 residues past where the read stops, is filled in from the germline J gene. This sequence joins TRBV4-2 and TRBJ1-3; 8 bases match TRBD1. V was pared by 0 bases and J by 0 bases, with 7 bases of the junction left unmatched. Per germline, CDR1 LGHNA and CDR2 YNFKEQ. The CDR3 loop spans 18 amino acids. CDR3 DNA (partial): TGTGCCAGCAGCCAAGAATGGCAGGGGGCAGGCTCTGGAAACACC. This gives the protein CASSQEWQGAGSGNT. The full CDR3 is CASSQEWQGAGSGNTIYF.

On this clone itself: The read falls 3 residues short of the CDR3 end, and the missing part is taken from the germline J gene. The chain carries TRBV19 and TRBJ2-3; 14 bases map to TRBD2. The germline V gene encodes CDR1 LNHDA and CDR2 SQIVND (reference sequence). J was trimmed by 8 bases and V by 6 bases; bases with no gene match: 10. This CDR3 contains 16 residues. The CDR3 DNA, read in part, is TGTGCCAGTAGCACTGGGACTAGCGGGAGAGGAGGTACG. This codes for CASSTGTSGRGGT. The whole CDR3 sequence is CASSTGTSGRGGTQYF.

Partial CDR3 DNA: TGTGCCGGACACAGGGCAGCTGATACG. Its protein product is CAGHRAADT. The complete CDR3 sequence is CAGHRAADTQYF. J is TRBJ2-3 and V is TRBV7-9; D perhaps matches TRBD1 (6 bases). The read ends 3 residues before the CDR3 terminus; that terminus is restored from the germline J gene. This CDR3 region has 12 residues. Trimming stripped 11 bases from V and 6 bases from J, with 15 bases between. CDR1 SEHNR and CDR2 FQNEAQ come from the germline V gene (reference sequence). The full variable domain, in which reference TRBV7-9 and TRBJ2-3 provide the parts outside the CDR3, is DTGVSQNPRHKITKRGQNVTFRCDPISEHNRLYWYRQTLGQGPEFLTYFQNEAQLEKSRLLSDRFSAERPKGSFSTLEIQRTEQGDSAMYLCAGHRAADTQYFGPGTRLTVL.

For this clone: The read ends 3 residues before the CDR3 terminus; that terminus is restored from the germline J gene. The rearrangement links TRBV7-9 to TRBJ1-1; D might be TRBD1 (5 bases). Germline CDR1 and CDR2: SEHNR and FQNEAQ (reference sequence). V lost 1 base and J 4 bases, leaving 10 bases between the germline ends. The CDR3 is 14 residues long. The CDR3 spells CASSLGGVGTEAFF. The sequenced CDR3 bases are TGTGCCAGCAGCTTAGGGGGGGTAGGCACTGAA.

Regarding this clone: The CDR3 is cut off 3 residues early in the read; its end comes from the germline J gene. V usage is TRBV19 and J usage is TRBJ2-7; 8 bases are shared with TRBD2. CDR1 and CDR2 (germline): LNHDA, SQIVND (reference sequence). This CDR3 spans 15 amino acids. V trimming: 10 bases; J trimming: 6 bases; junction bases outside the gene matches: 17. Incomplete CDR3 DNA: TGTGCCACCCAGGTTGGAGGTAGCGGGGTGGGCGAG. Its protein product is CATQVGGSGVGE. The full CDR3 reads CATQVGGSGVGEQYF.

As regards this clone: The read halts 3 residues ahead of the CDR3 end, with the missing end drawn from the germline J gene. V is TRBV19 and J is TRBJ2-1, with D unclear. CDR1 LNHDA and CDR2 SQIVND come from the germline V gene (reference sequence). Trimming shortened V by 3 bases and J by 4 bases, and 19 bases separated the two germline ends. The CDR3 length is 17 residues. CDR3 DNA (partial): TGTGCCAGTAGTATTGAGGCACCTGCCACCTTATACAATGAG. This gives the protein CASSIEAPATLYNE. The whole CDR3 protein is CASSIEAPATLYNEQFF.

CDR3 sequence reads: CASSPHSKETQYF. The CDR3 bases that were read are TGTGCCAGCTCACCACACAGTAAAGAGACG. The chain is built from TRBV18 and TRBJ2-3; D is unclear. The CDR3 extends 3 residues past the end of the read, so its final part is completed from the germline J gene. Germline V CDR1 and CDR2: KGHSH, LQKENI. This CDR3 comprises 13 residues.